These 30 T cell receptor beta chains came from one sample sequenced in a study of type 1 regulatory T cells. TCRdb fed the reads into MiXCR, producing one record per CDR3 protein. The data show 60,000 to 80,000 distinct CDR3 sequences, about three fifths seen once. Their cognate antigens are unknown. The source material was cultured T cells, either the whole culture or a sorted T cell fraction (not recorded which). Subset reported: Tr1-enriched cell product generated in vitro against host alloantigens. Every receptor here comes from a human donor in good health.

This clonotype was seen many times. The chain is built from TRBV7-8 and TRBJ2-7, with 7 bases aligning to TRBD2. Trimming removed 1 base from V and 2 bases from J; junction bases left unmatched: 8. Germline lookup yields CDR1 SGHVS and CDR2 FQNEAQ. CDR3 length equals 16 residues. The CDR3 sequence is CASSLVRSGAPYEQYF. CDR3 coding DNA: TGTGCCAGCAGCTTAGTTAGGAGCGGGGCCCCCTACGAGCAGTACTTC.

On this clonotype itself: A much bigger clone sits one base away, suggesting this may be a read error. CDR3 coding DNA: TGTGCCATCAGTGACGCGACGGGACTCTACGAGCAGTACTTC. Protein product: CAISDATGLYEQYF. The V gene is TRBV10-3, the J gene TRBJ2-7; possible D gene TRBD2, 6 bases. V was pared by 3 bases and J by 3 bases, with 12 bases between. The length of the CDR3 is 14 residues. The germline V gene has CDR1 ENHRY and CDR2 SYGVKD.

The chain uses TRBV4-1 and TRBJ2-3; 11 bases agree with TRBD2. The V segment lost 4 bases and the J segment 4 bases; nucleotides outside the gene matches: 13. This CDR3 spans 18 amino acids. CDR1 and CDR2 (germline): MGHRA, YSYEKL. CDR3 nucleotide sequence: TGCGCCAGCAGCCGATCTGGTCTAGCGGGAGGAGGATCAGATACGCAGTATTTT. It encodes CASSRSGLAGGGSDTQYF.

J is TRBJ2-2 and V is TRBV2, with D maybe TRBD2 (5 bases). Per germline, CDR1 SNHLY and CDR2 FYNNEI. There are 14 residues in the CDR3. V was clipped by 4 bases and J by 7 bases, with 13 bases between them. In nucleotides, the CDR3 is TGTGCCAGCAGTGGTGGGGAAGGGAGCGGGGAGCTGTTTTTT. This encodes CASSGGEGSGELFF.

The gene calls are TRBV5-5 and TRBJ1-2; 7 nucleotides align to TRBD1. Germline CDR1 is SGHKS and CDR2 is YYEKEE (reference sequence). This CDR3 is 13 amino acids long. Trimming at V came to 5 bases and at J to 9 bases, leaving 10 bases not matched to a gene. CDR3 protein: CASSLTGSKSYTF. Here the CDR3 DNA reads TGTGCCAGCAGTCTGACAGGGTCAAAAAGCTACACCTTC.

The chain recombines TRBV7-2 with TRBJ1-5, with D uncertain. Germline V CDR1 and CDR2: SGHTA, FQGNSA. V was cut by 6 bases and J by 0 bases, with 6 bases left in between. This CDR3 region has 13 residues. The chain's CDR3 is CASRSNSNQPQHF. In DNA form, the CDR3 reads TGTGCCAGCAGGTCCAATAGCAATCAGCCCCAGCATTTT.

This clonotype has just a few counts. This CDR3 is CSASLPTAEAFF. In nucleotides, the CDR3 is TGCAGTGCTAGCCTTCCGACGGCTGAAGCTTTCTTT. V usage is TRBV20-1 and J usage is TRBJ1-1; D gene uncertain. Trimming cost V 3 bases and J 6 bases, with 11 bases left between them. There are 12 residues in the CDR3. Germline CDR1 is DFQATT and CDR2 is SNEGSKA (reference sequence).

This rearrangement joins TRBV20-1 to TRBJ2-1, with D possibly matching TRBD2 (6 bases). V lost 6 bases and J lost 4, with 16 bases in between. There are 14 residues in the CDR3. Germline V CDR1 and CDR2: DFQATT, SNEGSKA (reference sequence). CDR3 DNA sequence: TGCAGTGCAACCGGCGGAGGGCCGTACAATGAGCAGTTCTTC. Translating gives CSATGGGPYNEQFF.

This sequence joins TRBV28 and TRBJ1-3, with a weak D call TRBD1 (5 bases). Trimming removed 3 bases at V and 5 bases at J, with 11 bases between. The CDR3 extends over 14 amino acids. CDR1 and CDR2 from the germline V gene are MDHEN and SYDVKM. This chain's CDR3 is CASSFQGVRNTIYF. Written as DNA, the CDR3 is TGTGCCAGCAGTTTTCAGGGTGTCAGAAACACCATATATTTT.

Only one count was recorded for this clonotype. The chain uses TRBV5-1 and TRBJ1-6; tentatively, D is TRBD1 (6 bases). CDR1 is SGHRS, CDR2 YFSETQ, per germline. The CDR3 contains 15 residues. V lost 0 bases and J lost 7, with 11 bases in between. The chain's CDR3 is CASSLDPGANSPLHF. CDR3 in DNA: TGCGCCAGCAGCTTGGATCCGGGGGCGAATTCACCCCTCCACTTT.

The CDR3 nucleotides read TGCAGTGCCCCAGACAGGGGAGCTAACTATGGCTACACCTTC. As protein: CSAPDRGANYGYTF. The chain uses TRBV20-1 and TRBJ1-2, with 8 bases identical to TRBD1. The CDR3 loop spans 14 amino acids. After removal of 6 bases from V and 0 bases from J, the junction contained 6 bases not matched to a gene. Germline CDR1 DFQATT, CDR2 SNEGSKA (reference sequence).

This clonotype was detected only a few times. The gene calls are TRBV14 and TRBJ2-3; D is unclear. The CDR3 contains 15 residues. Per germline, CDR1 SGHDN and CDR2 FVKESK. The V end lost 0 bases, the J end lost 1 base, and 8 bases lay between the germline ends. This CDR3 is CASSQERLGTDTQYF. CDR3 sequence (DNA): TGTGCCAGCAGCCAAGAGCGGCTCGGCACAGATACGCAGTATTTT.

The rearrangement joins TRBV28 to TRBJ2-7; 9 nucleotides agree with TRBD1. Germline V lookup: CDR1 MDHEN, CDR2 SYDVKM. With V trimmed by 8 bases and J by 6 bases, 11 bases remained unmatched. This CDR3 is built from 14 residues. The CDR3 DNA reads as TGTGCCAGCGGATACAGGGGGCTACTAACCGAGCAGTACTTC. Its protein product is CASGYRGLLTEQYF.

This rearrangement joins TRBV20-1 to TRBJ2-3, with 9 nucleotides matching TRBD2. CDR1 and CDR2 from the germline V gene are DFQATT and SNEGSKA (reference sequence). The V segment lost 6 bases and the J segment 5 bases; nucleotides outside the gene matches: 9. This CDR3 region has 14 residues. CDR3 sequence: CSALLAGVGDTQYF. The DNA for the CDR3 is TGCAGTGCACTGTTAGCGGGAGTTGGAGATACGCAGTATTTT.

This chain links TRBV6-1 with TRBJ1-5; no clear D. The CDR3 runs 10 residues. Germline V gene sequence: CDR1 MNHNS, CDR2 SASEGT. Trimming pared 7 bases from V and 16 bases from J, leaving 14 bases between. CDR3 in DNA: TGTGCCAGCACGACGTGGTTCTTACATTTT. It encodes CASTTWFLHF.

The chain links TRBV27 to TRBJ2-7, with 9 bases that match TRBD2. The V segment lost 4 bases and the J segment 5 bases; nucleotides outside the gene matches: 9. Germline V gene data show CDR1 as MNHEY and CDR2 as SMNVEV (reference sequence). The CDR3 is 15 residues long. The CDR3 nucleotides are TGTGCCAGCAGTTACATAGCGGGAGCTGGTAACGAGCAGTACTTC. Translated, it gives CASSYIAGAGNEQYF.

This rearrangement joins TRBV6-5 to TRBJ2-3; D tentatively fits TRBD1 or TRBD2 (5 bases each). Germline lookup yields CDR1 MNHEY and CDR2 SVGAGI. This CDR3 is 18 amino acids long. The V end was cut by 7 bases, the J end by 3 bases, with 26 bases between. Here the CDR3 DNA reads TGTGCCAGCATCGCCCTCAAAACCGATGGGGGTGTAACAGATACGCAGTATTTT. Its translation: CASIALKTDGGVTDTQYF.

The chain links TRBV11-2 to TRBJ2-1; D gene uncertain. V lost 0 bases to trimming and J lost 2 bases, with 8 bases between them. The length of the CDR3 is 15 residues. From germline, CDR1 is SGHAT and CDR2 FQNNGV. In nucleotides, the CDR3 is TGTGCCAGCAGCTTAGATCGATTAACCTACAATGAGCAGTTCTTC. Its protein product is CASSLDRLTYNEQFF.

The rearrangement uses TRBV7-9 and TRBJ1-4, with D unresolved. This CDR3 contains 14 residues. Germline CDR1 SEHNR, CDR2 FQNEAQ (reference sequence). V lost 7 bases to trimming and J lost 0 bases, with 9 bases between them. CDR3 loop: CASTHAATNEKLFF. The CDR3 DNA reads TGTGCCAGCACCCACGCTGCAACTAATGAAAAACTGTTTTTT.

V gene TRBV19 combines with J gene TRBJ2-5; possibly TRBD1 for D (5 bases). CDR3 length: 15 amino acids. Germline V CDR1 and CDR2: LNHDA, SQIVND (reference sequence). V was trimmed by 6 bases and J by 2 bases, leaving 16 bases between them. CDR3: CASRTGPQGQETQYF. In DNA, the CDR3 is TGTGCCAGTAGGACCGGGCCGCAGGGACAAGAGACCCAGTACTTC.

This clonotype was seen more than once but under ten times. The chain couples TRBV6-2 or TRBV6-3 to TRBJ2-7, with 7 positions matching TRBD1. The V segment lost 6 bases and the J segment 3 bases; nucleotides outside the gene matches: 8. CDR3 size: 14 residues. CDR1 is MNHEY, CDR2 SVGEGT, per germline. CDR3 sequence (DNA): TGTGCCAGCAGGAGACAGGGTACTCTCTACGAGCAGTACTTC. Protein sequence: CASRRQGTLYEQYF.

This chain uses TRBV6-1 with TRBJ1-3; D unclear. The CDR3 is made up of 15 amino acids. V lost 7 bases and J 0 bases, leaving 13 bases between the germline ends. From germline, CDR1 is MNHNS and CDR2 SASEGT. The CDR3 DNA follows: TGTGCCAGCAAACGGACCGGGGACTCTGGAAACACCATATATTTT. Translated, it gives CASKRTGDSGNTIYF.

By sample share, this clonotype is medium-sized (0.01 to 0.1%). This chain links TRBV20-1 with TRBJ2-7; 8 nucleotides agree with TRBD1. CDR1 is DFQATT, CDR2 SNEGSKA, per germline (reference sequence). Trimming cost V 3 bases and J 4 bases; bases outside gene matches: 2. The CDR3 consists of 12 residues. The CDR3 coding sequence is TGCAGTGCTAGTCAGGGGGCTTACGAGCAGTACTTC. This sequence encodes CSASQGAYEQYF.

This clonotype was counted a few times. The chain employs TRBV29-1 and TRBJ1-2, with D uncertain. Germline lookup yields CDR1 SQVTM and CDR2 ANQGSEA. The CDR3 extends over 13 amino acids. Trimming cost V 3 bases and J 1 base, with 9 bases left between them. CDR3 in amino acids: CSVDVGGNYGYTF. As DNA, the CDR3 is TGCAGCGTTGATGTGGGTGGTAACTATGGCTACACCTTC.

This chain uses TRBV25-1 with TRBJ1-5; 8 nucleotides match TRBD1. J gave up 2 bases and V 3 bases, and 6 bases lay outside the gene matches. Germline V gene sequence: CDR1 MGHDK, CDR2 SYGVNS. CDR3 length equals 16 residues. CDR3 sequence (DNA): TGTGCCAGCAGTGAGTCAGGACAGGGTGGCAATCAGCCCCAGCATTTT. Translation gives CASSESGQGGNQPQHF.

This sequence joins TRBV5-1 and TRBJ2-7; unclear D gene. In germline, CDR1 is SGHRS, CDR2 YFSETQ. Trimming stripped 0 bases from V and 6 bases from J, with 10 bases between. CDR3 length: 13 residues. CDR3 region: CASSLDGRSEQYF. The CDR3 DNA reads TGCGCCAGCAGCTTGGACGGCAGGAGCGAGCAGTACTTC.

The chain couples TRBV7-8 to TRBJ2-2; no clear D gene. CDR1 and CDR2 from the germline V gene are SGHVS and FQNEAQ. This CDR3 is 13 amino acids long. V lost 5 bases, J lost 8 bases, and 12 bases lay in between. The CDR3 DNA sequence: TGTGCCAGCAGCCAAGGAGTTTTTGGGGAGCTGTTTTTT. This gives the protein CASSQGVFGELFF.

A few counts support this clonotype. This chain joins TRBV7-2 and TRBJ2-7; 10 bases are shared with TRBD2. J gave up 6 bases and V 5 bases, and 13 bases lay outside the gene matches. The CDR3 contains 16 residues. CDR1 is SGHTA, CDR2 FQGNSA, per germline. The CDR3 bases are TGTGCCAGCAGCCCTAGCGGGAGAGGCTCCTCGGTCGAGCAGTACTTC. Translating gives CASSPSGRGSSVEQYF. Full variable domain (rest looked up from reference TRBV7-2 and TRBJ2-7): GAGVSQSPSNKVTEKGKDVELRCDPISGHTALYWYRQSLGQGLEFLIYFQGNSAPDKSGLPSDRFSAERTGGSVSTLTIQRTQQEDSAVYLCASSPSGRGSSVEQYFGPGTRLTVT.

This sequence joins TRBV7-7 and TRBJ2-1; 11 positions agree with TRBD2. The CDR3 covers 14 residues. Germline V gene data show CDR1 as SSHAT and CDR2 as FNYEAQ (reference sequence). V shed 5 bases, J shed 10 bases, and the junction held 7 bases outside the gene matches. CDR3 DNA sequence: TGTGCCAGCAGCCCCCTAGCGGGAGGAGGCGAGCAGTTCTTC. It translates to CASSPLAGGGEQFF.

J is TRBJ2-7 and V is TRBV18; perhaps TRBD1 as D (6 bases). Germline V CDR1 and CDR2: KGHSH, LQKENI. V dropped 3 bases and J dropped 5 bases, with 17 bases sitting between them. CDR3 size: 15 residues. The CDR3 region has the DNA TGTGCCAGCTCACCTTCGGGGACACCCGGGCACGAGCAGTACTTC. Translating it yields CASSPSGTPGHEQYF.